The TCR beta chain described here comes from a study of T cells in localized non-small cell lung cancer. Germline V gene sequence: CDR1 MDHEN, CDR2 SYDVKM. The CDR3 is made up of 14 amino acids. Trimming cost V 5 bases and J 1 base, with 11 bases left between them. Clones were sequenced by immunoSEQ multiplex PCR, and TCRdb holds only the in-frame ones, with some missing. The sample lists about 33,000 clones; more than 80% were seen once. The rearrangement joins TRBV28 to TRBJ1-1; maybe TRBD1 (5 bases). The TCR originated in a female donor aged 60 or older with stage I lung adenocarcinoma. This specimen consisted of peripheral blood, obtained before any cancer treatment. The CDR3 region is CASSAGLRNTEAFF. CDR3 nucleotides: TGTGCCAGCAGTGCAGGGTTGCGGAACACTGAAGCTTTCTTT.